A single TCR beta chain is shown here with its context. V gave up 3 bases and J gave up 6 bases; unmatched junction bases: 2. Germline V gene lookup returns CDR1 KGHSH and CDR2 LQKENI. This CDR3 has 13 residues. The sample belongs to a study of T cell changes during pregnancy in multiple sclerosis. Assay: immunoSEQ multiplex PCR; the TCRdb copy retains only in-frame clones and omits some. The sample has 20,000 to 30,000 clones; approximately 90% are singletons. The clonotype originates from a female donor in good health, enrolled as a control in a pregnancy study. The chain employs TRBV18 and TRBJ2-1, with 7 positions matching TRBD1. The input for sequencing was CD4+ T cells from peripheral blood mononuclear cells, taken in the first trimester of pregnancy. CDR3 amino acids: CASSPGQINEQFF. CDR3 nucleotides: TGTGCCAGCTCACCGGGACAGATCAATGAGCAGTTCTTC.